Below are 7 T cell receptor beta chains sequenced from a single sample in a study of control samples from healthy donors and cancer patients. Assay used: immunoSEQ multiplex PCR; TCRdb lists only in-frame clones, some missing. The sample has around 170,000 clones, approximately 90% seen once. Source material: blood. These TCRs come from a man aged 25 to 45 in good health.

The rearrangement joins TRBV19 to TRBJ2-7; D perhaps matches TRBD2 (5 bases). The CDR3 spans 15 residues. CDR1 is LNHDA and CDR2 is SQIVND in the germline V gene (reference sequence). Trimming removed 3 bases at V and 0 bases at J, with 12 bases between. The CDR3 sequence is CASSILPGLSYEQYF. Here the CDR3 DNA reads TGTGCCAGTAGTATTCTTCCAGGACTCTCCTACGAGCAGTACTTC.

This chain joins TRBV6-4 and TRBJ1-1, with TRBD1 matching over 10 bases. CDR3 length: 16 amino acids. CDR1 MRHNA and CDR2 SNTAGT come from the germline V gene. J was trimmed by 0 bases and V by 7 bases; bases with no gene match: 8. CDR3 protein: CASTGTGDDMNTEAFF. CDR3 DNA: TGTGCCAGCACCGGGACAGGGGATGACATGAACACTGAAGCTTTCTTT.

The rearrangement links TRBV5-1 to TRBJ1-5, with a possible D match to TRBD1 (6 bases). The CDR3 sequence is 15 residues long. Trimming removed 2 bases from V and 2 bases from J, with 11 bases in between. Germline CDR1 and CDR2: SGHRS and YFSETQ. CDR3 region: CASSFLEGGNQPQHF. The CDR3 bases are TGCGCCAGCAGCTTCCTGGAGGGGGGCAATCAGCCCCAGCATTTT. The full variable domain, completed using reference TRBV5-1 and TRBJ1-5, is KAGVTQTPRYLIKTRGQQVTLSCSPISGHRSVSWYQQTPGQGLQFLFEYFSETQRNKGNFPGRFSGRQFSNSRSEMNVSTLELGDSALYLCASSFLEGGNQPQHFGDGTRLSIL.

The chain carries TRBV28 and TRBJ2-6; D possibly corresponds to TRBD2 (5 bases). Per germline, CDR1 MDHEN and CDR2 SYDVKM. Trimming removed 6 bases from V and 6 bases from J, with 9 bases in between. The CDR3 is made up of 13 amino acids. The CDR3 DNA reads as TGTGCCAGCAGGAGGGAAGCGGCCAACGTCCTGACTTTC. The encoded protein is CASRREAANVLTF.

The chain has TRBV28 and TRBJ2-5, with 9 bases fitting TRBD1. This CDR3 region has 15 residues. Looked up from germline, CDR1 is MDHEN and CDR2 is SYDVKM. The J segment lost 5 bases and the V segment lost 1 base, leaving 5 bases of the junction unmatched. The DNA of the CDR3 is TGTGCCAGCAGTTTATCCGGGACAGGGCGGGAGACCCAGTACTTC. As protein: CASSLSGTGRETQYF.

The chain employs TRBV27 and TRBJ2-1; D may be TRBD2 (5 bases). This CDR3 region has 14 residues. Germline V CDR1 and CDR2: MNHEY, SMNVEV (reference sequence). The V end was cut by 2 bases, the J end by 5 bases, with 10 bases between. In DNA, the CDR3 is TGTGCCAGCAGTTTACGCGGGTTGAACAATGAGCAGTTCTTC. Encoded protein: CASSLRGLNNEQFF.

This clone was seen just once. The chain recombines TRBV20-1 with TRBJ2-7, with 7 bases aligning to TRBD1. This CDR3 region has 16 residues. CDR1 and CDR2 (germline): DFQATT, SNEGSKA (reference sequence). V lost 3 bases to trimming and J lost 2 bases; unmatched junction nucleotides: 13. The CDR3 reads CSASNFQGVVPYEQYF. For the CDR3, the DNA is TGCAGTGCTAGTAATTTTCAGGGGGTCGTGCCCTACGAGCAGTACTTC.